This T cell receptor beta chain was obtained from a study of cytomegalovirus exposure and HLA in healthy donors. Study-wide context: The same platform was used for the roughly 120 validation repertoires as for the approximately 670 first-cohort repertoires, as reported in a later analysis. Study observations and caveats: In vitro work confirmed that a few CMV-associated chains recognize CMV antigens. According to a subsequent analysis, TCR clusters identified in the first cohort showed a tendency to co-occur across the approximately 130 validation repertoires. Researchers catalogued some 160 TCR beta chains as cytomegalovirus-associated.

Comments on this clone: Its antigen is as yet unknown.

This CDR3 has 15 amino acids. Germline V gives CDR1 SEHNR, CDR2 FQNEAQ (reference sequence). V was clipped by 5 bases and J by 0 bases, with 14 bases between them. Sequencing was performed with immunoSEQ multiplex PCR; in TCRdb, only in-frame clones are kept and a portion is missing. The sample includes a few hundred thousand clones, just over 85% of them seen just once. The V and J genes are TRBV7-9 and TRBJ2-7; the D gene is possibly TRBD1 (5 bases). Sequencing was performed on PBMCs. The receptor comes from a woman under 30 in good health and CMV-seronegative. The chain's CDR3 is CASSPRGRDSYEQYF. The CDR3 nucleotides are TGTGCCAGCAGCCCTCGCGGCAGGGACTCCTACGAGCAGTACTTC.